The 4 T cell receptor beta chains below come from one sample, sequenced in a study of cytomegalovirus exposure and HLA in healthy donors. 13 Jbeta primers and 60 Vbeta primers were used for the PCR. Clones were read by immunoSEQ multiplex PCR, and TCRdb kept only the in-frame ones, dropping some. The sample comprises about 82,000 clones, approximately 90% of which are singletons, and 2.3% rests with the top ten. Sequenced: PBMCs. These receptor sequences come from a young man in good health and CMV-seronegative.

The V call is TRBV19, the J call TRBJ2-2; D gene uncertain. Trimming took off 4 bases at V and 3 bases at J, with 12 bases between the two ends. Germline lookup yields CDR1 LNHDA and CDR2 SQIVND (reference sequence). The CDR3 is made up of 15 amino acids. CDR3 protein: CASSTPPPYTGELFF. The CDR3 DNA reads as TGTGCCAGTAGTACCCCCCCTCCGTACACCGGGGAGCTGTTTTTT.

The chain links TRBV13 to TRBJ2-3; 7 bases fit TRBD1. Germline trimming cut 3 bases from V and 2 bases from J; bases unmatched to any gene: 2. The length of the CDR3 is 14 residues. The germline V gene has CDR1 PRHDT and CDR2 FYEKMQ (reference sequence). The CDR3 reads CASSFGQVTDTQYF. DNA for the CDR3: TGTGCCAGCAGCTTTGGACAGGTCACAGATACGCAGTATTTT.

CDR3 loop: CASSPAPDRGPTSTRSYTF. The CDR3 coding sequence is TGTGCCAGCAGCCCCGCCCCCGACAGGGGGCCCACGTCAACTAGGAGCTACACCTTC. This rearrangement joins TRBV7-2 to TRBJ1-2; 10 bases are shared with TRBD1. Germline lookup yields CDR1 SGHTA and CDR2 FQGNSA. The J segment lost 9 bases and the V segment lost 5 bases, leaving 24 bases of the junction unmatched. The CDR3 spans 19 residues.

This chain connects TRBV9 to TRBJ2-7; possibly TRBD2 for D (5 bases). Germline V gene lookup returns CDR1 SGDLS and CDR2 YYNGEE. V gave up 3 bases and J gave up 0 bases, with 10 bases separating them. The CDR3 runs 14 residues. The CDR3 DNA sequence: TGTGCCAGCAGCGAAGCGGTTAGCTCCTACGAGCAGTACTTC. Translated, it gives CASSEAVSSYEQYF.